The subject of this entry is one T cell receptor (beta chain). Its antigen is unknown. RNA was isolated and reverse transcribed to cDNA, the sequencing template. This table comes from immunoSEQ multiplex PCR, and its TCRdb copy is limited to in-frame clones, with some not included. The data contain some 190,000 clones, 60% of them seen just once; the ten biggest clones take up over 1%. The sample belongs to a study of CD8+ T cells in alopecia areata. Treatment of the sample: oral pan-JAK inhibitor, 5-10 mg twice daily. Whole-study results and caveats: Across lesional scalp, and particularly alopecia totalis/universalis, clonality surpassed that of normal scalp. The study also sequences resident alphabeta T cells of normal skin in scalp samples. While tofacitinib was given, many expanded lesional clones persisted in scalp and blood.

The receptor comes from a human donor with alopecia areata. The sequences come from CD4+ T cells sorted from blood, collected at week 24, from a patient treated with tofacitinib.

CDR3 coding DNA: TGCAGCGTTGAACGGAGACAGGGGTTCTCTGGAAACACCATATATTTT. It specifies CSVERRQGFSGNTIYF. This chain links TRBV29-1 with TRBJ1-3; 8 bases match TRBD1. The length of the CDR3 is 16 residues. Germline lookup yields CDR1 SQVTM and CDR2 ANQGSEA. V lost 2 bases to trimming and J lost 0 bases; unmatched junction nucleotides: 6.